This entry concerns a single T cell receptor (beta chain). MiXCR, applied by TCRdb to the RT-PCR reads, yields one record per CDR3 protein. The top ten hold about 3.9% of the sample, which has almost 700,000 distinct CDR3 sequences, 11% to 15% seen once. Trimming cost V 4 bases and J 0 bases, with 12 bases left between them. Germline V gene data show CDR1 as SGHTA and CDR2 as FQGNSA. This CDR3 region has 15 residues. This receptor was taken from a female donor in good health, serving as a healthy control. The genes are TRBV7-2 and TRBJ2-5; D possibly uses TRBD1 or TRBD2 (5 bases each). What was sequenced was memory CD4+ T cells from blood. The CDR3 is CASSSMGVDQETQYF. For the CDR3, the DNA is TGTGCCAGCAGCTCTATGGGGGTGGACCAAGAGACCCAGTACTTC.